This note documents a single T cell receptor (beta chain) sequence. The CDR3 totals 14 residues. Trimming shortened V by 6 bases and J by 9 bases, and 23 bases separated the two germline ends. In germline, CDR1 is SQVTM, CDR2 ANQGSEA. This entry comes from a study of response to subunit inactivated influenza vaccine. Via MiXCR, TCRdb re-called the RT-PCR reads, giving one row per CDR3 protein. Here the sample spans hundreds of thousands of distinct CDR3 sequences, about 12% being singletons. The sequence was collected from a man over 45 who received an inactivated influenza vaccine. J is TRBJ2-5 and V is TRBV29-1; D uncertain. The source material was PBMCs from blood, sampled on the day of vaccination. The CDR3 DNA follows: TGCAGCGTCCGAGGACCCGACCCTGGTTTGTCCCAGTACTTC. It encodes CSVRGPDPGLSQYF.